These 12 T cell receptor beta chains originate from one sample sequenced in a study of shared clonotypes between healthy human individuals. Assay: immunoSEQ multiplex PCR; the TCRdb copy retains only in-frame clones and omits some. The sample has 2 million or so clones; around 95% are singletons. The sequenced sample was naive CD4+ T cells sorted from blood. As to subset: CD45RA+ positively selected. The receptors come from a man aged 18-30 years in good health.

As concerns this clone: Different DNA sequences within this sample yield the same CDR3. This chain connects TRBV7-9 to TRBJ2-7; 7 nucleotides agree with TRBD2. The junction had 4 bases not matched to a gene; V was cut back by 1 base and J by 4 bases. CDR3 length: 14 amino acids. Per germline, CDR1 SEHNR and CDR2 FQNEAQ (reference sequence). The CDR3 DNA follows: TGTGCCAGCAGCTTAGGTGGCGGGAGTTACGAGCAGTACTTC. Its protein product is CASSLGGGSYEQYF.

V and J are TRBV19 and TRBJ2-3, with 8 bases that match TRBD2. Trimming cost V 3 bases and J 2 bases; bases outside gene matches: 1. CDR3 length: 14 amino acids. The germline gives CDR1 LNHDA, CDR2 SQIVND (reference sequence). The CDR3 nucleotides are TGTGCCAGTAGTATTAGCGGGGCCACAGATACGCAGTATTTT. Amino acid sequence: CASSISGATDTQYF.

This clone appeared once. The gene calls are TRBV25-1 and TRBJ1-5, with no clear D. The CDR3 has 13 amino acids. V dropped 4 bases and J dropped 1 base, with 5 bases sitting between them. CDR1 MGHDK and CDR2 SYGVNS come from the germline V gene. CDR3 coding DNA: TGTGCCAGCAGTGGTATGAGCAATCAGCCCCAGCATTTT. This translates into CASSGMSNQPQHF.

The chain uses TRBV25-1 and TRBJ1-1; D might be TRBD1 (5 bases). V was cut by 8 bases and J by 2 bases, with 12 bases left in between. The V gene's germline CDR1 is MGHDK and CDR2 SYGVNS. This CDR3 is built from 13 residues. CDR3 nucleotide sequence: TGTGCCAGCCTCCGAGACAGTAACACTGAAGCTTTCTTT. Residues: CASLRDSNTEAFF. Looking up the rest from reference TRBV25-1 and TRBJ1-1 gives the full variable domain: EADIYQTPRYLVIGTGKKITLECSQTMGHDKMYWYQQDPGMELHLIHYSYGVNSTEKGDLSSESTVSRIRTEHFPLTLESARPSHTSQYLCASLRDSNTEAFFGQGTRLTVV.

This clone is a singleton in its sample. J is TRBJ2-7 and V is TRBV10-3; 7 bases are a match to TRBD1. Trimming at V came to 0 bases and at J to 0 bases, leaving 5 bases not matched to a gene. Germline CDR1 is ENHRY and CDR2 is SYGVKD. The CDR3 covers 16 residues. The CDR3 DNA reads as TGTGCCATCAGTGAGTCGAAGGACAGGAGCTCCTACGAGCAGTACTTC. Translated: CAISESKDRSSYEQYF.

V usage is TRBV5-1 and J usage is TRBJ1-1, with D unresolved. Per the germline V gene, CDR1 is SGHRS and CDR2 is YFSETQ. Trimming took off 2 bases at V and 6 bases at J, with 11 bases between the two ends. The CDR3 contains 13 residues. CDR3 DNA sequence: TGCGCCAGCAGCTTCATGGATGGCGCTGAAGCTTTCTTT. It encodes CASSFMDGAEAFF. The variable domain in full, with the rest retrieved from reference TRBV5-1 and TRBJ1-1, is KAGVTQTPRYLIKTRGQQVTLSCSPISGHRSVSWYQQTPGQGLQFLFEYFSETQRNKGNFPGRFSGRQFSNSRSEMNVSTLELGDSALYLCASSFMDGAEAFFGQGTRLTVV.

In this sample, this clone turned up once. The rearrangement links TRBV10-2 to TRBJ2-3, with D perhaps assigned TRBD1 or TRBD2 (5 bases each). V was shortened by 3 bases and J by 6 bases, with 10 bases between the two germline ends. CDR1 and CDR2 from the germline V gene are WSHSY and SAAADI. The CDR3 runs to 13 residues. The CDR3 DNA reads TGCGCCAGCAGTGATTGGGGCGGGGATACGCAGTATTTT. Protein product: CASSDWGGDTQYF.

V is TRBV29-1 and J is TRBJ2-2; TRBD1 is a possible D gene (5 bases). Germline loops: CDR1 SQVTM, CDR2 ANQGSEA. The V end lost 7 bases, the J end lost 1 base, and 13 bases lay between the germline ends. The CDR3 totals 14 residues. DNA for the CDR3: TGCAGCGGGAAGGGGATGGGGAACACCGGGGAGCTGTTTTTT. Translation: CSGKGMGNTGELFF.

Written as DNA, the CDR3 is TGCGCCAGCACCTTCAACAGGGACACCTACGAGCAGTACTTC. This codes for CASTFNRDTYEQYF. The gene calls are TRBV10-2 and TRBJ2-7, with D tentatively TRBD1 (6 bases). Trimming took off 7 bases at V and 2 bases at J, with 15 bases between the two ends. Germline CDR1 and CDR2: WSHSY and SAAADI. CDR3 length: 14 amino acids.

This clone was picked up one time. V gene TRBV9 combines with J gene TRBJ2-1, with a tentative D call TRBD1 (6 bases). The CDR3 has 13 residues. Germline CDR1 reads SGDLS; CDR2 reads YYNGEE. Trimming removed 2 bases from V and 9 bases from J, with 12 bases in between. This CDR3 is CASSVTGSGEQFF. CDR3 nucleotides: TGTGCCAGCAGCGTTACAGGGAGCGGTGAGCAGTTCTTC.

The V gene is TRBV6-1, the J gene TRBJ2-4, with D unclear. V gave up 1 base and J gave up 6 bases, with 13 bases separating them. The germline V gene has CDR1 MNHNS and CDR2 SASEGT. The CDR3 is made up of 15 amino acids. The CDR3 here is CASSEDSLGRNIQYF. In DNA form, the CDR3 reads TGTGCCAGCAGTGAAGACAGCCTCGGGCGAAACATTCAGTACTTC.

The chain recombines TRBV12-5 with TRBJ1-4; 7 bases match TRBD1. With V trimmed by 4 bases and J by 4 bases, 3 bases remained unmatched. The CDR3 contains 14 residues. Germline CDR1 reads LGHNT; CDR2 reads FRNRAP. This CDR3 is CASGSGQNNEKLFF. In DNA form, the CDR3 reads TGTGCTAGTGGTTCGGGACAGAATAATGAAAAACTGTTTTTT.